One sample yielded the 26 T cell receptor beta chains listed below, sequenced in a study of blood T cell repertoires in COVID-19. Sequencing was performed with immunoSEQ multiplex PCR; in TCRdb, only in-frame clones are kept and a portion is missing. The profile shows about 250,000 clones, around 89% of them singletons. Input material: peripheral blood. The receptors stem from a man younger than 40 with acute or convalescent COVID-19.

This chain uses TRBV9 with TRBJ2-5; 10 bases map to TRBD2. The CDR3 has 15 residues. J gave up 2 bases and V 4 bases, and 5 bases lay outside the gene matches. Germline V gene sequence: CDR1 SGDLS, CDR2 YYNGEE. This chain's CDR3 is CASSSSGGGQETQYF. CDR3 nucleotides: TGTGCCAGCAGCTCGAGCGGGGGGGGTCAAGAGACCCAGTACTTC.

J is TRBJ2-7 and V is TRBV28; 9 nucleotides align to TRBD1. The germline gives CDR1 MDHEN, CDR2 SYDVKM. Germline trimming cut 2 bases from V and 0 bases from J; bases unmatched to any gene: 2. The CDR3 extends over 15 amino acids. The CDR3 protein is CASSLLGQGSYEQYF. In DNA, the CDR3 is TGTGCCAGCAGTTTACTGGGACAGGGCTCCTACGAGCAGTACTTC.

V is TRBV5-1 and J is TRBJ1-2; TRBD1 matches at 7 bases. The CDR3 is 18 amino acids. The V segment lost 0 bases and the J segment 5 bases; nucleotides outside the gene matches: 16. CDR1 is SGHRS, CDR2 YFSETQ, per germline. In DNA, the CDR3 is TGCGCCAGCAGCTTGGAGTGGACAGGTGGGATTTTTGGGTATGGCTACACCTTC. Translation: CASSLEWTGGIFGYGYTF.

DNA of the CDR3: TGTGCCAGCAGCTTAGGGGACAGAGTTAGCAATCAGCCCCAGCATTTT. It specifies CASSLGDRVSNQPQHF. The gene calls are TRBV7-9 and TRBJ1-5; 7 positions match TRBD1. In germline, CDR1 is SEHNR, CDR2 FQNEAQ (reference sequence). The junction had 3 bases not matched to a gene; V was cut back by 1 base and J by 0 bases. The CDR3 runs to 16 residues. The full variable domain, with the rest looked up from reference TRBV7-9 and TRBJ1-5, is DTGVSQNPRHKITKRGQNVTFRCDPISEHNRLYWYRQTLGQGPEFLTYFQNEAQLEKSRLLSDRFSAERPKGSFSTLEIQRTEQGDSAMYLCASSLGDRVSNQPQHFGDGTRLSIL.

This chain connects TRBV30 to TRBJ1-2; TRBD1 agrees at 7 bases. V shed 5 bases, J shed 7 bases, and the junction held 16 bases outside the gene matches. The germline CDR1 and CDR2 sequences are GTSNPN and SVGIG (reference sequence). CDR3 length: 15 residues. Here the CDR3 reads CAWHTSGGRTRGYTF. Here the CDR3 DNA reads TGTGCCTGGCACACCTCAGGGGGAAGGACTCGTGGCTACACCTTC.

This rearrangement joins TRBV24-1 to TRBJ2-1; TRBD1 aligns across 10 bases. There are 16 residues in the CDR3. Germline values: CDR1 KGHDR, CDR2 SFDVKD. Trimming took 1 base from V and 8 from J; bases not matched to a gene: 7. The DNA for the CDR3 is TGTGCCACCAGTGATTTATCGGGACAGGGGATCGATGAGCAGTTCTTC. Protein product: CATSDLSGQGIDEQFF.

The chain joins TRBV5-1 to TRBJ1-1; D perhaps matches TRBD1 (6 bases). Trimming cost V 4 bases and J 4 bases, with 14 bases left between them. The CDR3 has 14 amino acids. The germline CDR1 and CDR2 sequences are SGHRS and YFSETQ. The CDR3 is CASSAEQGLTEAFF. CDR3 sequence (DNA): TGCGCCAGCAGCGCGGAGCAGGGGCTCACTGAAGCTTTCTTT.

The chain combines TRBV5-1 with TRBJ2-1, with D maybe TRBD1 (5 bases). Germline V lookup: CDR1 SGHRS, CDR2 YFSETQ. The CDR3 loop spans 13 amino acids. Deletions cut 5 bases from V and 7 bases from J, with 13 bases between. CDR3 loop: CASRTARVNEQFF. CDR3 nucleotide sequence: TGCGCCAGCAGAACAGCCAGGGTGAATGAGCAGTTCTTC.

This sequence joins TRBV28 and TRBJ2-5, with TRBD1 matching 7 bases. Germline V CDR1 and CDR2: MDHEN, SYDVKM. The CDR3 consists of 15 residues. V shed 6 bases and J 6 bases; nucleotides not matched to a gene: 13. The CDR3 region is CASSRPGQWEKTQYF. CDR3 sequence (DNA): TGTGCCAGCAGCCGCCCGGGACAGTGGGAAAAGACCCAGTACTTC. The full variable domain, its missing parts supplied by reference TRBV28 and TRBJ2-5, is DVKVTQSSRYLVKRTGEKVFLECVQDMDHENMFWYRQDPGLGLRLIYFSYDVKMKEKGDIPEGYSVSREKKERFSLILESASTNQTSMYLCASSRPGQWEKTQYFGPGTRLLVL.

This sequence joins TRBV7-9 and TRBJ2-1, with 11 nucleotides matching TRBD2. Germline lookup yields CDR1 SEHNR and CDR2 FQNEAQ (reference sequence). The V segment lost 1 base and the J segment 6 bases; nucleotides outside the gene matches: 14. CDR3 size: 19 residues. The CDR3 reads CASSLVAFGSGRAPNEQFF. Written as DNA, the CDR3 is TGTGCCAGCAGCTTAGTGGCCTTTGGTAGCGGGAGGGCCCCCAATGAGCAGTTCTTC.

The CDR3 region is CASSSDRGDQPQHF. The CDR3 coding sequence is TGTGCCAGCAGTTCCGACAGGGGGGATCAGCCCCAGCATTTT. The genes are TRBV28 and TRBJ1-5; TRBD1 aligns across 9 bases. The germline V gene has CDR1 MDHEN and CDR2 SYDVKM. With V trimmed by 4 bases and J by 5 bases, 3 bases remained unmatched. The CDR3 runs to 14 residues. Full variable domain (outside the CDR3, taken from reference TRBV28 and TRBJ1-5): DVKVTQSSRYLVKRTGEKVFLECVQDMDHENMFWYRQDPGLGLRLIYFSYDVKMKEKGDIPEGYSVSREKKERFSLILESASTNQTSMYLCASSSDRGDQPQHFGDGTRLSIL.

The rearrangement joins TRBV18 to TRBJ1-6; D remains unclear. CDR1 and CDR2 from the germline V gene are KGHSH and LQKENI. CDR3 size: 15 residues. Trimming removed 2 bases at V and 5 bases at J, with 10 bases between. The CDR3 loop is CASSPGSGNNSPLHF. Written as DNA, the CDR3 is TGTGCCAGCTCACCAGGGTCCGGGAATAATTCACCCCTCCACTTT.

This chain connects TRBV18 to TRBJ2-2; TRBD1 matches 7 bases. V shed 4 bases and J 5 bases; nucleotides not matched to a gene: 4. Germline V CDR1 and CDR2: KGHSH, LQKENI. CDR3 length: 14 amino acids. CDR3 bases: TGTGCCAGCTCACTTTCACAGGGGACCGGGGAGCTGTTTTTT. Encoded protein: CASSLSQGTGELFF.

The DNA of the CDR3 is TGTGCCAGCAGCCGTGAGAGGGACACTGAAGCTTTCTTT. Translating gives CASSRERDTEAFF. The V call is TRBV12-3 or TRBV12-4, the J call TRBJ1-1; D unresolved. Trimming stripped 6 bases from V and 3 bases from J, with 11 bases between. The CDR3 contains 13 residues.

The CDR3: CASSQETGEISYEQYF. Here the CDR3 DNA reads TGTGCCAGCAGTCAAGAGACAGGGGAGATTTCCTACGAGCAGTACTTC. V is TRBV2 and J is TRBJ2-7; TRBD1 agrees at 8 bases. CDR1 and CDR2 (germline): SNHLY, FYNNEI. The ends lost 5 bases at V and 1 base at J; junction bases unmatched: 10. The CDR3 runs to 16 residues.

The gene calls are TRBV11-2 and TRBJ2-7, with D tentatively TRBD1 (6 bases). V lost 6 bases, J lost 3 bases, and 15 bases lay in between. The CDR3 consists of 14 residues. The V gene's germline CDR1 is SGHAT and CDR2 FQNNGV. The CDR3 reads CASRTLQGGYEQYF. The CDR3 DNA reads TGTGCCAGCAGAACCCTACAGGGTGGCTACGAGCAGTACTTC.

The chain employs TRBV5-6 and TRBJ1-2; 8 bases line up with TRBD1. J lost 0 bases, V lost 4 bases, and 8 bases had no gene match. This CDR3 spans 16 amino acids. CDR1 and CDR2 (germline): SGHDT, YYEEEE. The CDR3 bases are TGTGCCAGCAGCGGAACCGGACAGGGACCTAACTATGGCTACACCTTC. This sequence encodes CASSGTGQGPNYGYTF.

The chain couples TRBV28 to TRBJ1-1; D perhaps matches TRBD1 (5 bases). The length of the CDR3 is 14 residues. V lost 7 bases, J lost 5 bases, and 17 bases lay in between. CDR1 and CDR2 from the germline V gene are MDHEN and SYDVKM. CDR3 DNA: TGTGCCAGCAAGGAGCGGGGACTCTTTACTGAAGCTTTCTTT. Translated: CASKERGLFTEAFF.

J is TRBJ2-5 and V is TRBV6-1, with a possible D match to TRBD2 (5 bases). This CDR3 comprises 13 residues. CDR1 and CDR2 from the germline V gene are MNHNS and SASEGT. V was shortened by 2 bases and J by 9 bases, with 13 bases between the two germline ends. CDR3 sequence: CASSEFTEGAQYF. CDR3 in DNA: TGTGCCAGCAGTGAATTCACCGAGGGTGCCCAGTACTTC.

V is TRBV5-5 and J is TRBJ1-1; 7 nucleotides line up with TRBD1. The CDR3 sequence is 16 residues long. V gave up 4 bases and J gave up 4 bases; unmatched junction bases: 13. Germline-derived CDR1 and CDR2 are SGHKS and YYEKEE (reference sequence). The chain's CDR3 is CASSGRTGAGSTEAFF. DNA of the CDR3: TGTGCCAGCAGCGGTCGAACAGGGGCGGGGAGCACTGAAGCTTTCTTT. The entire variable domain, with the rest obtained from reference TRBV5-5 and TRBJ1-1, is as follows: DAGVTQSPTHLIKTRGQQVTLRCSPISGHKSVSWYQQVLGQGPQFIFQYYEKEERGRGNFPDRFSARQFPNYSSELNVNALLLGDSALYLCASSGRTGAGSTEAFFGQGTRLTVV.

CDR3 amino acids: CASSPRRAGLIEAFF. In nucleotides, the CDR3 is TGTGCCAGCAGCCCACGGAGGGCAGGGCTAATTGAAGCTTTCTTT. This sequence joins TRBV3-1 (or the pseudogene TRBV3-2) and TRBJ1-1; D possibly corresponds to TRBD1 (5 bases). Germline V gene data show CDR1 as LGHDT and CDR2 as YNNKEL (reference sequence). Trimming cost V 4 bases and J 7 bases, with 19 bases left between them. The CDR3 extends over 15 amino acids.

This sequence joins TRBV11-3 and TRBJ2-1; 12 positions match TRBD2. CDR1 and CDR2 from the germline V gene are SGHNT and YENEEA. The V gene end was trimmed by 5 bases and the J gene end by 5 bases; junction bases not matched to a gene: 4. CDR3 length: 15 amino acids. Written as DNA, the CDR3 is TGTGCCAGCAGCCAGACTAGCGGGAGAAACAATGAGCAGTTCTTC. This encodes CASSQTSGRNNEQFF.

This chain links TRBV30 with TRBJ1-3; D is undetermined. The CDR3 runs 14 residues. V dropped 2 bases and J dropped 2 bases, with 10 bases sitting between them. Germline CDR1 GTSNPN, CDR2 SVGIG (reference sequence). CDR3 sequence: CAWSQGRAGNTIYF. DNA for the CDR3: TGTGCCTGGAGTCAAGGGAGGGCTGGAAACACCATATATTTT.

The table lists this clone with a count of one. The rearrangement links TRBV24-1 to TRBJ2-1; TRBD1 matches at 9 bases. CDR1 and CDR2 (germline): KGHDR, SFDVKD. This CDR3 comprises 16 residues. The trim removed 4 bases at V and 5 bases at J, leaving 8 bases unmatched. The CDR3 DNA reads TGTGCCACCAGTGACCCGACAGGGGGAAAGGACAATGAGCAGTTCTTC. Its translation is CATSDPTGGKDNEQFF.

The rearrangement uses TRBV3-1 (or the pseudogene TRBV3-2) and TRBJ1-2; possible D gene TRBD1, 6 bases. CDR1 is LGHDT, CDR2 YNNKEL, per germline (reference sequence). V lost 3 bases, J lost 7 bases, and 18 bases lay in between. The CDR3 has 15 residues. CDR3 sequence (DNA): TGTGCCAGCAGCCATAAAGGGGGGGGCGCGTCTGGCTACACCTTC. Translated, it gives CASSHKGGGASGYTF.

The chain is built from TRBV24-1 and TRBJ2-4, with 8 positions matching TRBD1. Trimming took 4 bases from V and 6 from J; bases not matched to a gene: 7. The V gene's germline CDR1 is KGHDR and CDR2 SFDVKD. CDR3 length: 15 residues. The CDR3 reads CATSDPRQGSNIQYF. The DNA of the CDR3 is TGTGCCACCAGTGACCCTAGACAGGGGTCAAACATTCAGTACTTC.